This T cell receptor (beta chain) was obtained from a study of cytomegalovirus exposure and HLA in healthy donors. Study at large: One earlier analysis, a look at 150 million to 200 million T cells, found some 100 million unique TCR beta sequences.

With 0 bases removed from V and 4 bases from J, the gap between germline ends came to 9 bases. The germline V gene has CDR1 LNHNV and CDR2 YYDKDF (reference sequence). The length of the CDR3 is 15 residues. PCR employed 60 Vbeta and 13 Jbeta primers. Sequencing used immunoSEQ multiplex PCR; TCRdb keeps in-frame clones, though not all of them. This sample yields about 220,000 clones, of which nearly 80% are seen a single time; 1.5% to 2% belongs to the top ten. V is TRBV15 and J is TRBJ1-4; D remains ambiguous. The TCR was taken from a male donor in good health and CMV-seronegative. The sample taken for sequencing was PBMCs. Here the CDR3 reads CATSRETANNEKLFF. For the CDR3, the DNA is TGTGCCACCAGCAGAGAAACAGCCAATAATGAAAAACTGTTTTTT.